This T cell receptor beta chain was recovered during a study of T cells in Graves' hyperthyroidism and ophthalmopathy. Points from the study as a whole: In the blood, most expanded thyroid clonotypes above 0.001 appeared as well. In validation, the model predicted ophthalmopathy. These predictions came a median roughly six months before onset.

RNA transcripts served as the template for amplifying TCR beta CDR3 regions. Carried out on the TCR CDR3, a first-round RT-PCR used the HTBI primer set. Using its own MiXCR run on the multiplex PCR reads, TCRdb lists one record per CDR3 protein. The top ten hold 15% to 20% of the sample, which has about 570,000 distinct CDR3 sequences, just over 45% seen once. The germline CDR1 and CDR2 sequences are SGHTA and FQGNSA. J lost 3 bases, V lost 5 bases, and 10 bases had no gene match. The CDR3 has 15 residues. Patients with uncontrolled infections, other autoimmune diseases, pregnancy or lactation were excluded. Thyroid ultrasound and orbital computed tomography, with clinical symptoms and serum thyroxine and TRAb, informed diagnoses. Comment on this clonotype: Its target is not known.

Input material: peripheral blood or thyroid tissue (not recorded which). This TCR came from an adult woman with Graves' disease, either hyperthyroidism or ophthalmopathy (not recorded which). The gene calls are TRBV7-2 and TRBJ2-7, with 7 positions matching TRBD1. CDR3 DNA sequence: TGTGCCAGCAGCAAAGACAGGGACAAACTCTACGAGCAGTACTTC. The encoded protein is CASSKDRDKLYEQYF. The full variable domain, with the rest looked up from reference TRBV7-2 and TRBJ2-7, is GAGVSQSPSNKVTEKGKDVELRCDPISGHTALYWYRQSLGQGLEFLIYFQGNSAPDKSGLPSDRFSAERTGGSVSTLTIQRTQQEDSAVYLCASSKDRDKLYEQYFGPGTRLTVT.